A single TCR beta chain is shown here with its context. Its matching antigen is unknown. Trimming removed 0 bases at V and 2 bases at J, with 8 bases between. This CDR3 contains 15 residues. The germline CDR1 and CDR2 sequences are SGHTA and FQGTGA. The protocol was immunoSEQ multiplex PCR, while the TCRdb copy is restricted to in-frame clones and leaves out a portion. The sample lists about 86,000 clones; 70% to 90% were seen once. The record originates from a study of identifying expanded T cells in peripheral blood. No infections or other immune events were documented during collection. Points from the study as a whole: Clone count variance between two-week samples rose with total template count.

The J gene is TRBJ1-3, the V gene TRBV7-3, with D perhaps matching TRBD1 (5 bases). Sequenced sample: blood. The TCR originated in a person aged 18 to 70 in good health. This CDR3 is CASSLTGGAGNTIYF. As DNA, the CDR3 is TGTGCCAGCAGCTTAACAGGAGGGGCTGGAAACACCATATATTTT.